These 23 T cell receptor beta chains were all obtained from the same sample, sequenced in a study of blood T cell repertoires in COVID-19. Libraries were prepared by immunoSEQ multiplex PCR; TCRdb keeps only in-frame clonotypes and omits some of them. The sample has approximately 150,000 clones, around 81% seen once; the top ten hold approximately 5.4%. The sequencing sample was made of PBMCs or T cells enriched from blood (not recorded which). The origin of the receptors is a man aged 40-49 years who had recovered from COVID-19.

The CDR3: CASEMRGRSTEAFF. Written as DNA, the CDR3 is TGTGCCAGCGAGATGAGGGGGCGGAGTACTGAAGCTTTCTTT. V and J are TRBV6-6 and TRBJ1-1; 7 bases line up with TRBD1. Trimming removed 8 bases from V and 5 bases from J; junction bases left unmatched: 11. The CDR3 is 14 amino acids. From germline, CDR1 is MNHNY and CDR2 SVGAGI (reference sequence).

The V gene is TRBV5-1, the J gene TRBJ1-2, with 7 bases aligning to TRBD1. V lost 1 base, J lost 0 bases, and 3 bases stayed unmatched. Germline lookup yields CDR1 SGHRS and CDR2 YFSETQ. The CDR3 sequence is 15 residues long. The CDR3 loop is CASSLSGGTNYGYTF. As DNA, the CDR3 is TGCGCCAGCAGCTTGTCAGGGGGTACTAACTATGGCTACACCTTC.

This chain uses TRBV18 with TRBJ1-2; 8 bases align to TRBD1. The V segment lost 6 bases and the J segment 4 bases; nucleotides outside the gene matches: 4. In germline, CDR1 is KGHSH, CDR2 LQKENI. CDR3 length: 13 residues. The CDR3 protein is CASSEGQGYGYTF. The CDR3 nucleotides read TGTGCCAGCTCGGAAGGACAGGGCTATGGCTACACCTTC.

The chain joins TRBV6-5 to TRBJ2-1, with D possibly matching TRBD1 (6 bases). Trimming shortened V by 6 bases and J by 7 bases, and 13 bases separated the two germline ends. Germline lookup yields CDR1 MNHEY and CDR2 SVGAGI. This CDR3 is 13 amino acids long. The CDR3 bases are TGTGCCAGCAGCCGCAACAGGGAAAATGAGCAGTTCTTC. This encodes CASSRNRENEQFF.

The chain recombines TRBV19 with TRBJ1-2, with a possible D match to TRBD1 (5 bases). Germline-derived CDR1 and CDR2 are LNHDA and SQIVND (reference sequence). Trimming took off 5 bases at V and 4 bases at J, with 17 bases between the two ends. This CDR3 has 15 amino acids. CDR3 residues: CASSWLQGASYGYTF. CDR3 DNA: TGTGCCAGTAGTTGGTTGCAGGGCGCGAGCTATGGCTACACCTTC.

This sequence joins TRBV23-1 and TRBJ1-1; D gene ambiguous. TRBV23-1 is identified as an open reading frame with a role that is uncertain. Trimming stripped 0 bases from V and 1 base from J, with 18 bases between. The CDR3 spans 18 residues. CDR3 sequence reads: CASSQSACWWKQNTEAFF. CDR3 coding DNA: TGCGCCAGCAGTCAATCAGCGTGTTGGTGGAAACAGAACACTGAAGCTTTCTTT.

This clone has just one count. The rearrangement joins TRBV5-1 to TRBJ2-5, with TRBD2 matching 8 bases. This CDR3 region has 15 residues. Germline CDR1 is SGHRS and CDR2 is YFSETQ. The V and J ends lost 4 bases and 5 bases, in that order; junction bases with no gene match: 10. As DNA, the CDR3 is TGCGCCAGCAGCAGTAGCGGGGCCGCGACGGAGACCCAGTACTTC. This sequence encodes CASSSSGAATETQYF.

This rearrangement joins TRBV7-9 to TRBJ1-2, with a possible D match to TRBD1 (6 bases). CDR1 is SEHNR, CDR2 FQNEAQ, per germline (reference sequence). With 5 bases removed from V and 1 base from J, the gap between germline ends came to 23 bases. The CDR3 extends over 18 amino acids. CDR3 residues: CASSHRSIYRVGNYGYTF. As DNA, the CDR3 is TGTGCCAGCAGCCATCGATCGATCTACAGGGTTGGTAACTATGGCTACACCTTC.

This chain links TRBV9 with TRBJ2-1; D is possibly TRBD2 (6 bases). The V gene's germline CDR1 is SGDLS and CDR2 YYNGEE. The CDR3 covers 16 residues. V was clipped by 3 bases and J by 5 bases, with 18 bases between them. The CDR3 DNA reads TGTGCCAGCAGCGGAGGGGAGCGGGCCGGAAACAATGAGCAGTTCTTC. Translating it yields CASSGGERAGNNEQFF.

The chain employs TRBV11-2 and TRBJ2-6, with 8 bases matching TRBD1. The junction had 5 bases not matched to a gene; V was cut back by 7 bases and J by 0 bases. This CDR3 has 16 residues. Looked up from germline, CDR1 is SGHAT and CDR2 is FQNNGV. CDR3 sequence reads: CASIQGALSGANVLTF. Written as DNA, the CDR3 is TGTGCCAGCATCCAGGGGGCCCTCTCTGGGGCCAACGTCCTGACTTTC.

The chain combines TRBV19 with TRBJ1-4; possible D gene TRBD1, 6 bases. The CDR3 is 14 amino acids. Germline V gene data show CDR1 as LNHDA and CDR2 as SQIVND (reference sequence). With 8 bases removed from V and 7 bases from J, the gap between germline ends came to 17 bases. CDR3 nucleotide sequence: TGTGCCAGTCGACCAAGGGGACACGGTGAAAAACTGTTTTTT. It yields the protein CASRPRGHGEKLFF.

This rearrangement joins TRBV5-8 to TRBJ2-5; a weak D match, TRBD2 (6 bases). Germline V gene sequence: CDR1 SGHTS, CDR2 YDEGEE. Trimming took off 0 bases at V and 4 bases at J, with 16 bases between the two ends. The CDR3 is made up of 16 amino acids. The CDR3 loop reads CASSLDGQGTLETQYF. The CDR3 DNA sequence: TGTGCCAGCAGCTTGGATGGACAAGGGACTCTAGAGACCCAGTACTTC.

This chain joins TRBV4-2 and TRBJ2-5, with 7 nucleotides matching TRBD2. The germline V gene encodes CDR1 LGHNA and CDR2 YNFKEQ. The CDR3 has 16 residues. V trimming: 0 bases; J trimming: 4 bases; junction bases outside the gene matches: 8. The CDR3 protein is CASSQEWEGRGETQYF. CDR3 nucleotide sequence: TGTGCCAGCAGCCAAGAGTGGGAGGGTAGGGGAGAGACCCAGTACTTC.

The gene calls are TRBV5-1 and TRBJ2-5, with TRBD2 identical over 7 bases. Germline assignment: CDR1 SGHRS and CDR2 YFSETQ. Trimming removed 3 bases from V and 4 bases from J; junction bases left unmatched: 12. There are 16 residues in the CDR3. The CDR3 reads CASSSSPGGKGETQYF. In DNA form, the CDR3 reads TGCGCCAGCAGCTCAAGTCCCGGGGGGAAAGGAGAGACCCAGTACTTC.

The chain links TRBV11-2 to TRBJ2-3, with 8 bases fitting TRBD1. Losses at the gene ends were 5 bases for V and 7 bases for J; bases not matched to a gene: 8. Germline-derived CDR1 and CDR2 are SGHAT and FQNNGV. CDR3 size: 14 residues. As DNA, the CDR3 is TGTGCCAGCAGCCCGAGACAGGGGTCGTATACGCAGTATTTT. It is translated as CASSPRQGSYTQYF. The whole variable domain, remainder taken from reference TRBV11-2 and TRBJ2-3, is EAGVAQSPRYKIIEKRQSVAFWCNPISGHATLYWYQQILGQGPKLLIQFQNNGVVDDSQLPKDRFSAERLKGVDSTLKIQPAKLEDSAVYLCASSPRQGSYTQYFGPGTRLTVL.

This chain uses TRBV28 with TRBJ1-5, with D maybe TRBD1 (6 bases). The length of the CDR3 is 16 residues. CDR1 and CDR2 from the germline V gene are MDHEN and SYDVKM. V shed 5 bases and J shed 7 bases, with 21 bases lying between them. Written as DNA, the CDR3 is TGTGCCAGCAGTGCCTCAACAGGGTATCGAGGACAGCCCCAGCATTTT. Its translation is CASSASTGYRGQPQHF.

The genes are TRBV9 and TRBJ1-2; D might be TRBD1 (6 bases). CDR1 and CDR2 (germline): SGDLS, YYNGEE. V lost 5 bases to trimming and J lost 6 bases, with 20 bases between them. The CDR3 runs to 15 residues. This CDR3 reads CASSPRTAGVNGYTF. The CDR3 DNA reads TGTGCCAGCAGTCCCAGGACAGCGGGGGTAAATGGCTACACCTTC.

The chain uses TRBV6-1 and TRBJ2-5; TRBD1 matches 7 bases. The CDR3 is made up of 13 amino acids. With V trimmed by 2 bases and J by 5 bases, 2 bases remained unmatched. The germline gives CDR1 MNHNS, CDR2 SASEGT. CDR3 DNA: TGTGCCAGCAGTGAATGGGGACAGGAGACCCAGTACTTC. Translating gives CASSEWGQETQYF.

This clone is a singleton in its sample. The chain combines TRBV7-3 with TRBJ2-1; 8 bases align to TRBD2. The CDR3 totals 15 residues. After removal of 2 bases from V and 3 bases from J, the junction contained 3 bases not matched to a gene. The V gene's germline CDR1 is SGHTA and CDR2 FQGTGA. The CDR3: CASSLQGLGYNEQFF. CDR3 bases: TGTGCCAGCAGCTTACAGGGACTAGGCTACAATGAGCAGTTCTTC.

This rearrangement joins TRBV2 to TRBJ2-5; 9 bases align to TRBD2. Trimming cost V 9 bases and J 0 bases; bases outside gene matches: 14. CDR3 size: 17 residues. From germline, CDR1 is SNHLY and CDR2 FYNNEI. In nucleotides, the CDR3 is TGTGCCAGTGAAGGGTCTAGCGGGGCTCCGTACCAAGAGACCCAGTACTTC. It translates to CASEGSSGAPYQETQYF.

The chain joins TRBV10-3 to TRBJ2-3; 13 bases are shared with TRBD2. Germline trimming cut 4 bases from V and 2 bases from J; bases unmatched to any gene: 3. The CDR3 has 16 residues. Germline V gene lookup returns CDR1 ENHRY and CDR2 SYGVKD. CDR3 bases: TGTGCCATCAGTGTTACTAGCGGGGGGGCCACAGATACGCAGTATTTT. This translates into CAISVTSGGATDTQYF.

This chain connects TRBV6-5 to TRBJ2-2; the match to TRBD1 covers 7 bases. CDR1 and CDR2 (germline): MNHEY, SVGAGI. V dropped 1 base and J dropped 5; count of bases not matched to a gene: 4. This CDR3 has 15 residues. CDR3 nucleotides: TGTGCCAGCAGTTACTTGGCACAGGGGACCGGGGAGCTGTTTTTT. Its protein product is CASSYLAQGTGELFF.

V and J are TRBV19 and TRBJ1-4; D ambiguous. The V gene's germline CDR1 is LNHDA and CDR2 SQIVND (reference sequence). This CDR3 has 14 residues. The V gene lost 4 bases and the J gene lost 1 base, with 7 bases spanning the gap. The CDR3 DNA sequence: TGTGCCAGTAGTACGAGTAGAACTAATGAAAAACTGTTTTTT. Protein sequence: CASSTSRTNEKLFF. The full variable domain, in which reference TRBV19 and TRBJ1-4 provide the parts outside the CDR3, is DGGITQSPKYLFRKEGQNVTLSCEQNLNHDAMYWYRQDPGQGLRLIYYSQIVNDFQKGDIAEGYSVSREKKESFPLTVTSAQKNPTAFYLCASSTSRTNEKLFFGSGTQLSVL.